A selection of T cell receptor beta chains follows, all from one sample in a study of blood T cell repertoires in COVID-19. Sequenced by immunoSEQ multiplex PCR; TCRdb stores in-frame clones only, minus some. The sample gives some 200,000 clones, roughly 80% of which show up once; 10% is in the top ten. Sample: peripheral blood. Receptors were obtained from a woman of 80 years or more with acute or convalescent COVID-19. Each CDR3 is given with its conserved first and last residue. Fields, in order: CDR3 protein, CDR3 DNA, D gene, J gene, clone size, V gene. D genes are given only for firm matches. Clone sizes are given selectively: once, few, many, or a class where the clone is expanded.

CDR3aa: CASSGTSGMGNEQFF
CDR3nt: TGCGCCAGCAGCGGGACTAGCGGGATGGGCAATGAGCAGTTCTTC
d_gene: TRBD2
j_gene: TRBJ2-1
abundance: few
v_gene: TRBV10-1

CDR3aa: CASSQGDRENEKLFF
CDR3nt: TGCGCCAGCAGCCAGGGGGACAGGGAGAATGAAAAACTGTTTTTT
d_gene: TRBD1
j_gene: TRBJ1-4
abundance: .
v_gene: TRBV4-1

CDR3aa: CASSLGTGSNQPQHF
CDR3nt: TGTGCCAGCAGCTTGGGGACAGGCAGCAATCAGCCCCAGCATTTT
d_gene: TRBD1
j_gene: TRBJ1-5
abundance: .
v_gene: TRBV5-8

CDR3aa: CASSLGLAGTGELFF
CDR3nt: TGTGCCAGCAGCTTAGGCCTAGCGGGGACCGGGGAGCTGTTTTTT
d_gene: TRBD2
j_gene: TRBJ2-2
abundance: .
v_gene: TRBV11-3

CDR3aa: CASSFGQGTYEQYF
CDR3nt: TGTGCCAGCAGCTTCGGACAGGGGACCTACGAGCAGTACTTC
d_gene: TRBD1
j_gene: TRBJ2-7
abundance: .
v_gene: TRBV3-1/TRBV3-2

CDR3aa: CASSAQLGPSEPQHF
CDR3nt: TGTGCCAGCAGCGCGCAATTGGGCCCCTCGGAGCCCCAGCATTTT
d_gene: .
j_gene: TRBJ1-5
abundance: .
v_gene: TRBV9

CDR3aa: CASSESQVASGYTF
CDR3nt: TGCGCCAGCAGTGAGTCGCAGGTTGCAAGTGGCTACACCTTC
d_gene: .
j_gene: TRBJ1-2
abundance: .
v_gene: TRBV10-2

CDR3aa: CASSLRLAGVGIEQYF
CDR3nt: TGTGCCAGCAGTTTAAGACTAGCGGGAGTAGGCATCGAGCAGTACTTC
d_gene: TRBD2
j_gene: TRBJ2-7
abundance: .
v_gene: TRBV27

CDR3aa: CASSEGQGAVQPQHF
CDR3nt: TGTGCCAGCAGCGAGGGACAGGGGGCGGTTCAGCCCCAGCATTTT
d_gene: TRBD1
j_gene: TRBJ1-5
abundance: .
v_gene: TRBV9

CDR3aa: CASSVETGGHPTTGELFF
CDR3nt: TGTGCCAGCAGCGTGGAGACCGGGGGTCACCCTACCACCGGGGAGCTGTTTTTT
d_gene: .
j_gene: TRBJ2-2
abundance: .
v_gene: TRBV9

CDR3aa: CASSLTGGLYQPQHF
CDR3nt: TGTGCCAGCAGTCTAACAGGGGGCCTTTATCAGCCCCAGCATTTT
d_gene: TRBD1
j_gene: TRBJ1-5
abundance: .
v_gene: TRBV27

CDR3aa: CASSGGGGEKLFF
CDR3nt: TGTGCCAGTAGCGGCGGGGGAGGAGAAAAACTGTTTTTT
d_gene: .
j_gene: TRBJ1-4
abundance: .
v_gene: TRBV19

CDR3aa: CASSQRGTEAFF
CDR3nt: TGTGCCAGCAGCCAAAGGGGGACTGAAGCTTTCTTT
d_gene: .
j_gene: TRBJ1-1
abundance: .
v_gene: TRBV3-1/TRBV3-2

CDR3aa: CASSRQGGNSGQPQHF
CDR3nt: TGTGCCAGCAGTCGACAGGGGGGTAATAGCGGTCAGCCCCAGCATTTT
d_gene: TRBD1
j_gene: TRBJ1-5
abundance: .
v_gene: TRBV6-6

CDR3aa: CASSYSFAGYSYEQYF
CDR3nt: TGTGCCAGCAGTTACTCCTTTGCAGGCTACTCCTACGAGCAGTACTTC
d_gene: .
j_gene: TRBJ2-7
abundance: .
v_gene: TRBV6-6

CDR3aa: CASRPGSNQPQHF
CDR3nt: TGTGCCAGTAGACCGGGGAGCAATCAGCCCCAGCATTTT
d_gene: .
j_gene: TRBJ1-5
abundance: .
v_gene: TRBV19

CDR3aa: CASSLERFSGYEQYF
CDR3nt: TGTGCCAGCAGCTTGGAGCGGTTTAGCGGCTACGAGCAGTACTTC
d_gene: .
j_gene: TRBJ2-7
abundance: .
v_gene: TRBV5-5

CDR3aa: CASSKDRDTEAFF
CDR3nt: TGCGCCAGCAGTAAAGACAGGGACACTGAAGCTTTCTTT
d_gene: TRBD1
j_gene: TRBJ1-1
abundance: once
v_gene: TRBV5-1

CDR3aa: CASSFEGAEGTEAFF
CDR3nt: TGTGCCAGCAGCTTTGAGGGGGCGGAGGGCACTGAAGCTTTCTTT
d_gene: TRBD1
j_gene: TRBJ1-1
abundance: .
v_gene: TRBV11-2

CDR3aa: CASSFLDSRDTIYF
CDR3nt: TGCGCCAGCAGCTTCTTAGACAGTCGGGACACCATATATTTT
d_gene: .
j_gene: TRBJ1-3
abundance: .
v_gene: TRBV5-1

CDR3aa: CASTRQGSNTEAFF
CDR3nt: TGTGCCAGCACAAGGCAGGGAAGTAACACTGAAGCTTTCTTT
d_gene: .
j_gene: TRBJ1-1
abundance: .
v_gene: TRBV6-5

CDR3aa: CASSQDLGEGGEKLFF
CDR3nt: TGCGCCAGCAGCCAAGATCTGGGGGAGGGTGGTGAAAAACTGTTTTTT
d_gene: .
j_gene: TRBJ1-4
abundance: .
v_gene: TRBV4-3

CDR3aa: CASSLGLGETDTQYF
CDR3nt: TGTGCCAGCAGCTTAGGACTAGGCGAGACAGATACGCAGTATTTT
d_gene: TRBD2
j_gene: TRBJ2-3
abundance: .
v_gene: TRBV7-3

CDR3aa: CSVELGGNQPQHF
CDR3nt: TGCAGCGTTGAGCTGGGCGGGAATCAGCCCCAGCATTTT
d_gene: .
j_gene: TRBJ1-5
abundance: .
v_gene: TRBV29-1

CDR3aa: CASSLRGTGGSTTYEQYF
CDR3nt: TGTGCCAGCAGTTTAAGGGGGACAGGGGGCTCAACAACCTACGAGCAGTACTTC
d_gene: TRBD1
j_gene: TRBJ2-7
abundance: once
v_gene: TRBV27

CDR3aa: CASTREGGAGEQYF
CDR3nt: TGTGCCAGCACTCGGGAAGGGGGCGCGGGCGAGCAGTACTTC
d_gene: TRBD1
j_gene: TRBJ2-7
abundance: .
v_gene: TRBV28

CDR3aa: CASSQDWGYTEAFF
CDR3nt: TGTGCCAGCAGCCAAGACTGGGGCTACACTGAAGCTTTCTTT
d_gene: .
j_gene: TRBJ1-1
abundance: .
v_gene: TRBV14

CDR3aa: CASSMGGQGRQETQYF
CDR3nt: TGTGCCAGTAGTATGGGAGGGCAGGGCCGCCAAGAGACCCAGTACTTC
d_gene: TRBD2
j_gene: TRBJ2-5
abundance: .
v_gene: TRBV19

CDR3aa: CASFTGQGSNQPQHF
CDR3nt: TGTGCCAGCTTTACCGGACAGGGGAGTAATCAGCCCCAGCATTTT
d_gene: TRBD1
j_gene: TRBJ1-5
abundance: .
v_gene: TRBV6-5

CDR3aa: CSAAPGDTQYF
CDR3nt: TGCAGTGCTGCGCCGGGGGATACGCAGTATTTT
d_gene: .
j_gene: TRBJ2-3
abundance: .
v_gene: TRBV20-1

CDR3aa: CASSSRGGDSPLHF
CDR3nt: TGTGCCAGCAGCTCTAGGGGGGGCGATTCACCCCTCCACTTT
d_gene: .
j_gene: TRBJ1-6
abundance: .
v_gene: TRBV6-2/TRBV6-3

CDR3aa: CASSQDSGTGGYYGYTF
CDR3nt: TGTGCCAGCAGCCAAGATTCCGGGACAGGGGGCTACTATGGCTACACCTTC
d_gene: TRBD1
j_gene: TRBJ1-2
abundance: .
v_gene: TRBV3-1/TRBV3-2

CDR3aa: CASSGTGFSAETQYF
CDR3nt: TGTGCCAGCAGTGGGACAGGCTTTAGCGCGGAGACCCAGTACTTC
d_gene: TRBD1
j_gene: TRBJ2-5
abundance: few
v_gene: TRBV7-9

CDR3aa: CASSQAPGGDGYTF
CDR3nt: TGTGCCAGCAGCCAAGCGCCGGGAGGCGATGGCTACACCTTC
d_gene: .
j_gene: TRBJ1-2
abundance: few
v_gene: TRBV3-1/TRBV3-2

CDR3aa: CASTTGSGQNNEKLFF
CDR3nt: TGTGCCAGCACAACCGGGTCTGGACAGAATAATGAAAAACTGTTTTTT
d_gene: .
j_gene: TRBJ1-4
abundance: once
v_gene: TRBV18

CDR3aa: CAWGPRRGGEQFF
CDR3nt: TGTGCCTGGGGACCCCGTAGGGGCGGCGAGCAGTTCTTC
d_gene: .
j_gene: TRBJ2-1
abundance: .
v_gene: TRBV30

CDR3aa: CASRPSGQSQYGYTF
CDR3nt: TGTGCCAGCAGGCCATCGGGACAGAGCCAATATGGCTACACCTTC
d_gene: TRBD1
j_gene: TRBJ1-2
abundance: .
v_gene: TRBV28